The 16 T cell receptor beta chains below all came from one sample that was sequenced in a study of Ad26.COV2.S vaccination and SARS-CoV-2 variants. TCRdb's table, derived via immunoSEQ multiplex PCR, lists solely in-frame clones and lacks some. The sample consists of around 340,000 clones, approximately 90% of them appearing once. Noted treatment: around 19 received Ad26.COV2.S at low or high dose, single or two shots; about 5 received placebo; per-sample allocation not given. Sampling happened 63 days after the first vaccine or placebo injection. Specimen: peripheral blood, collected in a trial of Ad26.COV2.S vaccine versus placebo. The origin of the receptors is a person between 18 and 59 years old who received the Ad26.COV2.S COVID-19 vaccine or a placebo.

V and J are TRBV6-5 and TRBJ1-1, with TRBD1 matching over 7 bases. The CDR3 is 13 amino acids. Germline V lookup: CDR1 MNHEY, CDR2 SVGAGI. V gave up 6 bases and J gave up 2 bases; unmatched junction bases: 3. The CDR3 is CASRGTANTEAFF. The DNA for the CDR3 is TGTGCCAGCAGAGGGACAGCCAACACTGAAGCTTTCTTT.

The rearrangement joins TRBV2 to TRBJ1-5; TRBD1 agrees at 8 bases. V shed 0 bases, J shed 5 bases, and the junction held 6 bases outside the gene matches. CDR3 length: 16 residues. Germline V lookup: CDR1 SNHLY, CDR2 FYNNEI. The CDR3 DNA sequence: TGTGCCAGCAGTGAAGCTGGACAGGGTTTCTATCAGCCCCAGCATTTT. Its translation: CASSEAGQGFYQPQHF.

This clone was recorded a few times. Other DNA sequences in the same sample also yield this CDR3. This chain connects TRBV19 to TRBJ2-7, with a possible D match to TRBD2 (5 bases). CDR3 length: 11 residues. V lost 3 bases to trimming and J lost 6 bases, with 6 bases between them. Germline V CDR1 and CDR2: LNHDA, SQIVND (reference sequence). The CDR3 reads CASSIGGEQYF. In DNA, the CDR3 is TGTGCCAGTAGTATCGGAGGCGAGCAGTACTTC.

The rearrangement links TRBV5-1 to TRBJ2-5, with D perhaps matching TRBD2 (6 bases). Trimming removed 3 bases at V and 2 bases at J, with 14 bases between. CDR3 length equals 15 residues. Germline values: CDR1 SGHRS, CDR2 YFSETQ. CDR3 in DNA: TGCGCCAGCAGCTCGGAGGGATTCCCTCAAGAGACCCAGTACTTC. Its protein is CASSSEGFPQETQYF.

This chain joins TRBV28 and TRBJ1-5; no reliable D call. The ends were cut back, 8 bases at V and 4 bases at J, with 12 bases in the middle. Germline loops: CDR1 MDHEN, CDR2 SYDVKM. The CDR3 is made up of 13 amino acids. CDR3 in amino acids: CASRIALNQPQHF. DNA of the CDR3: TGTGCCAGCCGAATAGCTCTAAATCAGCCCCAGCATTTT.

The CDR3 loop is CASSLTGKASNQPQHF. For the CDR3, the DNA is TGTGCCAGCAGTCTTACAGGGAAGGCCTCTAATCAGCCCCAGCATTTT. The rearrangement uses TRBV6-2 or TRBV6-3 and TRBJ1-5, with D perhaps TRBD1 (6 bases). The CDR3 is 16 residues long. V dropped 5 bases and J dropped 4 bases, with 18 bases sitting between them. Germline CDR1 is MNHEY and CDR2 is SVGEGT.

The sample holds a few counts of this clone. The CDR3 bases are TGTGCCAGCAGCTCAGCAGGGGGTGGCCATTCACCCCTCCACTTT. Translating gives CASSSAGGGHSPLHF. The chain uses TRBV7-8 and TRBJ1-6; 7 nucleotides align to TRBD1. With 4 bases clipped from V and 8 bases from J, the junction kept 8 bases outside the gene matches. The CDR3 extends over 15 amino acids. Germline V gives CDR1 SGHVS, CDR2 FQNEAQ.

This clone showed up just a few times. At the DNA level, this CDR3 is encoded by other sequences in the same sample as well. The rearrangement links TRBV7-2 to TRBJ1-3; D is unresolved. The CDR3 covers 14 residues. The germline V and J ends were trimmed by 1 base and 0 bases, with 4 bases remaining between them. Germline values: CDR1 SGHTA, CDR2 FQGNSA. CDR3 DNA sequence: TGTGCCAGCAGCTTAGGCAGCTCTGGAAACACCATATATTTT. Translated, it gives CASSLGSSGNTIYF.

The chain employs TRBV7-9 and TRBJ1-3, with a possible D match to TRBD1 (6 bases). From germline, CDR1 is SEHNR and CDR2 FQNEAQ (reference sequence). Trimming shortened V by 5 bases and J by 0 bases, and 20 bases separated the two germline ends. CDR3 size: 18 residues. The CDR3 sequence: CASSPHFRDTNSGNTIYF. The DNA for the CDR3 is TGTGCCAGCAGCCCGCACTTCCGGGACACAAACTCTGGAAACACCATATATTTT.

The chain is built from TRBV7-2 and TRBJ2-7, with D possibly matching TRBD1 (6 bases). There are 13 residues in the CDR3. Germline CDR1 and CDR2: SGHTA and FQGNSA. Trimming stripped 2 bases from V and 6 bases from J, with 11 bases between. The CDR3 is CASSLNRDSEQYF. In nucleotides, the CDR3 is TGTGCCAGCAGCTTAAACAGGGATAGCGAGCAGTACTTC.

This clone appeared a single time. The chain joins TRBV5-1 to TRBJ1-1; no clear D. CDR3 length: 15 residues. Deletions cut 0 bases from V and 6 bases from J, with 15 bases between. The germline gives CDR1 SGHRS, CDR2 YFSETQ. The CDR3 bases are TGCGCCAGCAGCTTGGCTGACCCGGGCGTGGCTGAAGCTTTCTTT. It is translated as CASSLADPGVAEAFF.

The genes are TRBV28 and TRBJ1-1, with a weak D call TRBD1 (5 bases). The germline CDR1 and CDR2 sequences are MDHEN and SYDVKM. CDR3 size: 14 residues. Trimming removed 1 base from V and 2 bases from J, with 8 bases in between. CDR3: CASSLFQGNTEAFF. CDR3 DNA: TGTGCCAGCAGTTTATTTCAGGGTAACACTGAAGCTTTCTTT.

The chain couples TRBV11-1 to TRBJ2-7, with D possibly being TRBD2 (6 bases). V was pared by 5 bases and J by 3 bases, with 17 bases between. Germline-derived CDR1 and CDR2 are SGHAT and FQDESV (reference sequence). The CDR3 is 15 amino acids. CDR3 sequence reads: CASSGERAQHYEQYF. The CDR3 nucleotides read TGTGCCAGCAGCGGCGAGCGGGCCCAGCACTACGAGCAGTACTTC.

The chain combines TRBV7-8 with TRBJ1-5; D is ambiguous. This CDR3 is built from 13 residues. Germline V gene data show CDR1 as SGHVS and CDR2 as FQNEAQ. The ends were cut back, 2 bases at V and 4 bases at J, with 6 bases in the middle. The CDR3 spells CASSLSENQPQHF. CDR3 coding DNA: TGTGCCAGCAGCTTATCGGAGAATCAGCCCCAGCATTTT.

This chain uses TRBV9 with TRBJ1-3, with a possible D match to TRBD1 (6 bases). Trimming took 4 bases from V and 8 from J, leaving 25 bases between them. The CDR3 runs to 17 residues. Germline assignment: CDR1 SGDLS and CDR2 YYNGEE. The CDR3 here is CASSTPRSGGAKDTIYF. The CDR3 DNA is TGTGCCAGCAGCACCCCCCGGTCGGGGGGGGCGAAGGACACCATATATTTT.

This clone came up once. The rearrangement uses TRBV18 and TRBJ1-2; D not resolved. Between the trimmed V and J ends, which lost 3 bases and 1 base, there was a span of 9 bases. The CDR3 totals 14 residues. Germline V gives CDR1 KGHSH, CDR2 LQKENI. The CDR3 sequence is CASSPSTDNYGYTF. Here the CDR3 DNA reads TGTGCCAGCTCACCTTCTACTGATAACTATGGCTACACCTTC.